The 15 T cell receptor beta chains below all came from one sample that was sequenced in a study of CD8 T cells in ankylosing spondylitis. Study-level results: A TCR beta motif of roughly 8 highly homologous variants appeared characteristic of ankylosing spondylitis blood.

These receptors have no identified antigens. TCRdb redid the calling of the 5' RACE reads with MiXCR, one entry per CDR3 protein. The data hold 750,000 to 850,000 distinct CDR3 sequences, with about 10% observed a single time. The sample comprised blood, either unsorted or a sorted T cell fraction (not recorded which). The source of these receptors is a male donor with ankylosing spondylitis.

This clonotype occurred many times. The rearrangement joins TRBV20-1 to TRBJ1-5, with D possibly matching TRBD1 (5 bases). V dropped 3 bases and J dropped 4 bases, with 10 bases sitting between them. Germline CDR1 DFQATT, CDR2 SNEGSKA (reference sequence). The CDR3 is made up of 13 amino acids. The CDR3 is CSARVGGNQPQHF. CDR3 bases: TGCAGTGCTAGGGTGGGGGGGAATCAGCCCCAGCATTTT.

The rearrangement joins TRBV11-2 to TRBJ2-2, with D uncertain. CDR1 is SGHAT and CDR2 is FQNNGV in the germline V gene. Trimming shortened V by 1 base and J by 7 bases, and 16 bases separated the two germline ends. There are 16 residues in the CDR3. The CDR3 DNA sequence: TGTGCCAGCAGCTTAGCCCTCCGCCCATATGGCGGGGAGCTGTTTTTT. The encoded protein is CASSLALRPYGGELFF.

This clonotype was recorded at least ten times. The V and J genes are TRBV12-3 or TRBV12-4 and TRBJ2-1; D gene ambiguous. V shed 3 bases and J shed 0 bases, with 15 bases lying between them. This CDR3 comprises 17 residues. CDR3 region: CASSFPPYSSSYNEQFF. CDR3 coding DNA: TGTGCCAGCAGTTTCCCTCCCTACAGCAGCTCCTACAATGAGCAGTTCTTC.

The chain is built from TRBV29-1 and TRBJ1-1, with TRBD1 matching 12 bases. This CDR3 has 17 amino acids. The germline V gene encodes CDR1 SQVTM and CDR2 ANQGSEA. V shed 7 bases and J 2 bases; nucleotides not matched to a gene: 14. This CDR3 is CSARDRGPLIVNTEAFF. Written as DNA, the CDR3 is TGCAGCGCCAGGGACAGGGGGCCCCTCATAGTAAACACTGAAGCTTTCTTT.

This clonotype was observed a few times. CDR3 sequence: CASSERRGRREKLFF. The DNA for the CDR3 is TGTGCCAGCAGTGAACGGAGGGGGCGAAGAGAAAAACTGTTTTTT. The chain employs TRBV2 and TRBJ1-4; 7 bases align to TRBD1. With 2 bases clipped from V and 8 bases from J, the junction kept 8 bases outside the gene matches. There are 15 residues in the CDR3. Germline CDR1 and CDR2: SNHLY and FYNNEI.

The chain has TRBV2 and TRBJ1-2; TRBD1 matches 7 bases. Germline loops: CDR1 SNHLY, CDR2 FYNNEI. The V gene end was trimmed by 6 bases and the J gene end by 8 bases; junction bases not matched to a gene: 6. The CDR3 is made up of 12 amino acids. The CDR3 DNA reads as TGTGCCAGCAGATTAACAGGGGCCGGCTACACCTTC. This sequence encodes CASRLTGAGYTF.

This clonotype turned up a few times. An end of the junction does not agree with germline; a read error may underlie this. The J gene is TRBJ1-2, the V gene TRBV20-1, with 7 bases fitting TRBD1. Looked up from germline, CDR1 is DFQATT and CDR2 is SNEGSKA (reference sequence). The CDR3 runs to 11 residues. In DNA, the CDR3 is TGCAGTGCTAGCCGGGACAGCCTCATTTTCTTC. Translating it yields CSASRDSLIFF.

CDR3 nucleotides: TGTGCCAGCAGTGCCGGACAGTCCAATGAGCAGTTCTTC. Protein sequence: CASSAGQSNEQFF. The chain links TRBV2 to TRBJ2-1, with D maybe TRBD1 (6 bases). With 4 bases removed from V and 6 bases from J, the gap between germline ends came to 10 bases. Germline-derived CDR1 and CDR2 are SNHLY and FYNNEI. The CDR3 length is 13 residues.

This clonotype was recorded a few times. The chain is built from TRBV15 and TRBJ2-3; 7 positions agree with TRBD1. This CDR3 contains 16 residues. Germline CDR1 and CDR2: LNHNV and YYDKDF (reference sequence). V trimming: 4 bases; J trimming: 6 bases; junction bases outside the gene matches: 13. Here the CDR3 DNA reads TGTGCCACCAGCACCCAACCCCGGGACAGAAGGGATACGCAGTATTTT. The encoded protein is CATSTQPRDRRDTQYF.

This clonotype has ten or more counts. The gene calls are TRBV29-1 and TRBJ1-2; 7 bases fit TRBD1. The J segment lost 4 bases and the V segment lost 3 bases, leaving 8 bases of the junction unmatched. The CDR3 sequence is 14 residues long. Germline CDR1 and CDR2: SQVTM and ANQGSEA. DNA of the CDR3: TGCAGCGTTGATTCGGAAAGGGGGCTCTATGGCTACACCTTC. Protein sequence: CSVDSERGLYGYTF. The whole variable domain, remainder taken from reference TRBV29-1 and TRBJ1-2, is SAVISQKPSRDICQRGTSLTIQCQVDSQVTMMFWYRQQPGQSLTLIATANQGSEATYESGFVIDKFPISRPNLTFSTLTVSNMSPEDSSIYLCSVDSERGLYGYTFGSGTRLTVV.

This clonotype was seen a handful of times. This chain uses TRBV7-2 with TRBJ2-7; D may be TRBD2 (5 bases). CDR3 length: 15 residues. The germline V gene encodes CDR1 SGHTA and CDR2 FQGNSA. The V end was cut by 5 bases, the J end by 2 bases, with 16 bases between. This chain's CDR3 is CASSAFRGGTYEQYF. The CDR3 nucleotides read TGTGCCAGCAGCGCCTTTAGAGGAGGTACCTACGAGCAGTACTTC.

V is TRBV4-3 and J is TRBJ2-3; D possibly corresponds to TRBD1 (5 bases). Trimming left V 2 bases short and J 0 bases short, with 15 bases between. Germline CDR1 and CDR2: LGHNA and YSLEER. This CDR3 is built from 17 residues. The CDR3 here is CASSQRGGDLSTDTQYF. In DNA, the CDR3 is TGCGCCAGCAGCCAAAGGGGTGGGGATCTAAGCACAGATACGCAGTATTTT.

This clonotype was recorded at least ten times. The chain couples TRBV7-2 to TRBJ2-1; D is perhaps TRBD1 (5 bases). Germline CDR1 and CDR2: SGHTA and FQGNSA. V was clipped by 2 bases and J by 2 bases, with 10 bases between them. This CDR3 is 15 amino acids long. CDR3 in amino acids: CASSLQGGAYNEQFF. Here the CDR3 DNA reads TGTGCCAGCAGCTTACAGGGCGGCGCCTACAATGAGCAGTTCTTC.

The chain combines TRBV7-2 with TRBJ1-1; D is uncertain. The V gene's germline CDR1 is SGHTA and CDR2 FQGNSA. The CDR3 has 13 amino acids. Trimming cost V 8 bases and J 4 bases, with 14 bases left between them. The CDR3 reads CASAQFSGTEAFF. CDR3 sequence (DNA): TGTGCCAGCGCCCAGTTTTCGGGCACTGAAGCTTTCTTT.

This clonotype was observed at least ten times. The rearrangement joins TRBV24-1 to TRBJ1-1, with unresolved D. Germline values: CDR1 KGHDR, CDR2 SFDVKD. The V end lost 2 bases, the J end lost 2 bases, and 5 bases lay between the germline ends. The CDR3 contains 13 residues. CDR3: CATSDSVNTEAFF. DNA of the CDR3: TGTGCCACCAGTGATTCGGTAAACACTGAAGCTTTCTTT.